This TCR beta chain emerged from a study of T cells expressing NK-cell markers (TCRdb year 2020). Regarding the study in general: Three sorted T-cell subsets (CD3+CD56+NKG2C+, CD3+CD56+NKG2C- and CD3+CD56-NKG2C+) from several donors had their TCR beta-chain repertoires profiled. Seven of the eight sequenced donors were HCMV-seropositive and one was HCMV-seronegative. All eight donors whose samples were sequenced were randomly selected healthy volunteers, three of them men and five women. The libraries were sequenced on Illumina HiSeq 2000/2500, MiSeq or NextSeq, producing 2 x 150 bp reads. What the study reported, not specific to this receptor: Those dominant clonotypes were again the most abundant among CD3+CD56-NKG2C+ cells in a handful of donors, at about 25-60.1%. Whether the expanded NKG2C-expressing T cell clones were specific for HCMV antigens remained unclear. For several donors, the dominant CD3+CD56+NKG2C+ clonotypes were among the top 10 CD8+ clonotypes and accounted for roughly 1.0-7.5% of CD8+ T cells.

To determine HCMV serostatus, a commercial ELISA kit was used to detect HCMV-specific IgG in serum. Ficoll density gradient centrifugation was used to isolate peripheral blood mononuclear cells from blood. A remark on this clonotype: The antigen it recognizes is unknown.

Sequencing took place on an Illumina HiSeq 2000. TCR beta cDNA libraries were made by 5'RACE template switching that added a universal primer site and unique molecular identifiers. Priming for cDNA synthesis came from the TCR beta constant segment, and two successive PCR amplification steps followed. The authors' pipeline ran thus. MIGEC was used to demultiplex reads and group reads by UMI, and MiTCR was used to assemble and quantify clonotypes. Only TCR cDNA sequences supported by at least two reads were kept to exclude erroneous sequences. Downstream repertoire analysis used the tcR package, and clonotypes were matched across fractions by CDR3 nucleotide sequence plus V segment. Antigen specificity was annotated against VDJdb with VDJmatch, allowing one amino acid substitution in CDR3. Based on TCRdb reprocessing of the reads, there is one entry per CDR3 protein sequence, and DNA is missing. The V and J calls follow TCRdb's processing rather than the paper's. The sample table records some 390,000 distinct CDR3 sequences. The ten largest clones take up about 10% of the sample.

From the cysteine through the phenylalanine, the CDR3 covers 14 amino acids. The coding DNA is unavailable. CDR1 LGHDT and CDR2 YNNKEL are derived from the germline V gene (reference sequence). The receptor was isolated from a woman aged 45-65 years in good health. Donor details come from another sample of the same person, matched by shared clones. The sequence links TRBV3-1 to TRBJ1-3. Material for sequencing was blood T cells: a sorted CD56 or NKG2C T cell subset, CD4+ or CD8+ T cells, or bulk PBMC T cells (not recorded which). CDR3 reads: CASSQGSPGNTIYF.